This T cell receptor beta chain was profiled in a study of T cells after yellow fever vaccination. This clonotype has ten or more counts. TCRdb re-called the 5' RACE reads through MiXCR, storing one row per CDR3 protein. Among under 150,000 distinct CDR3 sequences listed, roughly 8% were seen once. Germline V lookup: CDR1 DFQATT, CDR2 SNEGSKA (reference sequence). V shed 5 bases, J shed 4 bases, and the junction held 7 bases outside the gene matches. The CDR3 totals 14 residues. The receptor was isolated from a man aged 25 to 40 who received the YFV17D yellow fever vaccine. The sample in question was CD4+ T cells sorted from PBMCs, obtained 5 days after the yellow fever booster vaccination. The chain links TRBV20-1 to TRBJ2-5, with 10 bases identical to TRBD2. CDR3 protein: CSAPTLAGVETQYF. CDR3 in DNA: TGCAGTGCTCCAACCCTAGCGGGAGTAGAGACCCAGTACTTC.